This passage covers 8 T cell receptor beta chains from one sample sequenced in a study of cytomegalovirus exposure and HLA in healthy donors. With 60 Vbeta and 13 Jbeta primers, the PCR was carried out. This table comes from immunoSEQ multiplex PCR, and its TCRdb copy is limited to in-frame clones, with some not included. Of around 200,000 clones in the sample, 79% were seen once. Source material: PBMCs. The origin of the receptors is a woman under 40 in good health and CMV-seropositive.

As regards this clone: The junction does not match germline at one end; this may be a read error. This rearrangement joins TRBV7-2 to TRBJ2-1, with 10 bases identical to TRBD2. The CDR3 covers 13 residues. Germline V lookup: CDR1 SGHTA, CDR2 FQGNSA. The CDR3 region has the DNA TGTGCCAGCAGCTTAGCGGAGCGGGGGGGAGTCCTCTTC. Its protein product is CASSLAERGGVLF. The whole variable domain, filled in from reference TRBV7-2 and TRBJ2-1, reads GAGVSQSPSNKVTEKGKDVELRCDPISGHTALYWYRQSLGQGLEFLIYFQGNSAPDKSGLPSDRFSAERTGGSVSTLTIQRTQQEDSAVYLCASSLAERGGVLFGPGTRLTVL.

The chain couples TRBV6-1 to TRBJ1-2; D possibly corresponds to TRBD1 (5 bases). Trimming left V 2 bases short and J 4 bases short, with 14 bases between. The CDR3 runs to 15 residues. CDR1 is MNHNS, CDR2 SASEGT, per germline. The CDR3 region has the DNA TGTGCCAGCAGTGAAACACAGGTTCCCGGCTATGGCTACACCTTC. It yields the protein CASSETQVPGYGYTF.

This clone was seen only a few times. The chain is built from TRBV2 and TRBJ2-7; 7 bases are a match to TRBD1. Germline values: CDR1 SNHLY, CDR2 FYNNEI. With V trimmed by 1 base and J by 2 bases, 5 bases remained unmatched. The length of the CDR3 is 15 residues. The CDR3 region is CASSEGPGTAYEQYF. The CDR3, as DNA: TGTGCCAGCAGTGAAGGCCCCGGGACAGCCTACGAGCAGTACTTC.

The chain recombines TRBV2 with TRBJ2-1, with 7 bases identical to TRBD1. V gave up 2 bases and J gave up 6 bases; unmatched junction bases: 7. Germline CDR1 is SNHLY and CDR2 is FYNNEI. This CDR3 is 15 amino acids long. CDR3 in amino acids: CASSERQGLPNEQFF. CDR3 nucleotide sequence: TGTGCCAGCAGTGAAAGACAGGGTTTACCCAATGAGCAGTTCTTC.

In nucleotides, the CDR3 is TGTGCCAGCAGCCACACAGGGTTGAACGAGCAGTACTTC. Its protein product is CASSHTGLNEQYF. The chain combines TRBV4-2 with TRBJ2-7, with D possibly TRBD1 on 6 matching bases. The CDR3 consists of 13 residues. CDR1 is LGHNA, CDR2 YNFKEQ, per germline. V lost 3 bases, J lost 5 bases, and 11 bases lay in between.

This chain joins TRBV7-8 and TRBJ2-7; 8 bases are shared with TRBD1. The ends lost 5 bases at V and 3 bases at J; junction bases unmatched: 9. Germline CDR1 and CDR2: SGHVS and FQNEAQ. This CDR3 has 15 amino acids. The CDR3 sequence: CASSASGTGLYEQYF. CDR3 DNA sequence: TGTGCCAGCAGCGCTTCCGGGACAGGTCTCTACGAGCAGTACTTC.

A few counts support this clone. The chain couples TRBV19 to TRBJ1-2; D remains ambiguous. Trimming removed 3 bases from V and 4 bases from J, with 9 bases in between. Per germline, CDR1 LNHDA and CDR2 SQIVND (reference sequence). CDR3 length: 13 residues. CDR3 protein: CASSMADIYGYTF. CDR3 DNA sequence: TGTGCCAGTAGTATGGCAGACATCTATGGCTACACCTTC.

This clone was seen a handful of times. The chain couples TRBV11-3 to TRBJ2-5, with unresolved D. Trimming pared 5 bases from V and 1 base from J, leaving 5 bases between. Germline values: CDR1 SGHNT, CDR2 YENEEA. The length of the CDR3 is 12 residues. Here the CDR3 DNA reads TGTGCCAGCAGCCTCTTCCAAGAGACCCAGTACTTC. Its translation is CASSLFQETQYF.